A selection of T cell receptor beta chains follows, all from one sample in a study of OX40 agonist ivuxolimab in advanced cancers. Clones were sequenced by immunoSEQ multiplex PCR, and TCRdb holds only the in-frame ones, with some missing. This sample has approximately 46,000 clones, with roughly four fifths found just once. The sequences come from CD4+ or CD8+ T cells sorted from blood, collected in a trial of the OX40 agonist ivuxolimab. All receptors come from an adult with an advanced solid tumor such as melanoma, head and neck, liver or kidney cancer. Each CDR3 is given with its conserved first and last residue. D genes are given only for firm matches. Clone size is not always given. Where it is, it says once, few, many or a class for expanded clones.

J,D,size,V,CDR3,DNA
TRBJ1-4,.,.,TRBV18,CASSLEEKLFF,TGTGCCAGCTCACTGGAAGAAAAACTGTTTTTT
TRBJ1-1,.,.,TRBV11-2,CASSLSWLGEMNTEAFF,TGTGCCAGCAGCTTATCTTGGTTGGGGGAAATGAACACTGAAGCTTTCTTT
TRBJ2-7,.,.,TRBV28,CASSLLGGAYEQYF,TGTGCCAGCAGTTTATTAGGGGGAGCTTACGAGCAGTACTTC
TRBJ1-5,TRBD1,.,TRBV7-3,CASSSTGTGILVAQPQHF,TGTGCCAGCAGCTCGACCGGGACAGGGATTCTCGTGGCCCAGCCCCAGCATTTT
TRBJ1-3,.,few,TRBV4-1,CASSQDPGLFASNTIYF,TGCGCCAGCAGCCAAGATCCGGGACTGTTTGCATCTAACACCATATATTTT
TRBJ1-2,TRBD1,.,TRBV5-4,CASSADRVGGYTF,TGTGCCAGCAGCGCGGACAGGGTAGGAGGCTACACCTTC
TRBJ1-5,.,.,TRBV30,CAWSRGSHF,TGTGCCTGGAGTCGGGGGTCCCATTTT
TRBJ1-6,.,.,TRBV25-1,CASRNGESSNSPLHF,TGTGCCAGCAGGAATGGGGAATCAAGTAATTCACCCCTCCACTTT
TRBJ1-1,.,.,TRBV7-3,CASSQQGPPNTEAFF,TGTGCCAGCAGCCAGCAGGGTCCCCCGAACACTGAAGCTTTCTTT
TRBJ2-2,.,.,TRBV30,CAWSKNTGELFF,TGTGCCTGGAGTAAGAACACCGGGGAGCTGTTTTTT
TRBJ1-4,.,.,TRBV6-5,CASSYGPGSNEKLFF,TGTGCCAGCAGTTACGGGCCAGGGTCGAATGAAAAACTGTTTTTT
TRBJ1-3,.,.,TRBV6-5,CASSYSGSGNTIYF,TGTGCCAGCAGTTACTCGGGCTCTGGAAACACCATATATTTT
TRBJ1-1,.,.,TRBV7-2,CASSYTGTAFF,TGTGCCAGCAGCTACACAGGGACCGCTTTCTTT
TRBJ1-2,TRBD1,.,TRBV30,CAWSSTGGPNYGYTF,TGTGCCTGGAGTTCAACAGGGGGCCCTAACTATGGCTACACCTTC
TRBJ1-4,.,once,TRBV15,CATSPRGLIEKLFF,TGTGCCACCAGCCCAAGGGGTCTAATTGAAAAACTGTTTTTT
TRBJ2-7,TRBD2,.,TRBV4-2,CASSLRAGVYEQYF,TGTGCCAGCAGCTTGCGGGCGGGAGTCTACGAGCAGTACTTC
TRBJ2-7,.,once,TRBV28,CASSLWVGRRVSSYEQYF,TGTGCCAGCAGTTTATGGGTGGGAAGGAGGGTATCCTCCTACGAGCAGTACTTC
TRBJ2-7,.,.,TRBV5-1,CASSFERGNEQYF,TGCGCCAGCAGCTTCGAAAGGGGAAACGAGCAGTACTTC
TRBJ1-3,TRBD1,.,TRBV5-4,CASSQNPQGAGNTIYF,TGTGCCAGCAGCCAAAATCCACAGGGGGCTGGAAACACCATATATTTT
TRBJ2-3,.,once,TRBV7-9,CASSLGVAGTQYF,TGTGCCAGCAGCTTAGGTGTCGCGGGTACGCAGTATTTT
TRBJ2-1,.,.,TRBV6-5,CASSPYNEQFF,TGTGCCAGCAGTCCGTACAATGAGCAGTTCTTC
TRBJ1-1,.,.,TRBV28,CASSLSLGMNTEAFF,TGTGCCAGCAGTTTAAGTCTGGGAATGAACACTGAAGCTTTCTTT
TRBJ2-7,.,.,TRBV16,CASSQELTRGSYEQYF,TGTGCCAGCAGCCAAGAGTTGACACGGGGCTCCTACGAGCAGTACTTC
TRBJ2-3,TRBD2,.,TRBV5-1,CASSPGTSGSLITDTQYF,TGCGCCAGCAGCCCAGGGACTAGCGGGAGTCTAATCACAGATACGCAGTATTTT
TRBJ2-7,.,medium-sized,TRBV2,CASSVRDYEQYF,TGTGCCAGCAGTGTTCGCGACTACGAGCAGTACTTC
TRBJ2-3,.,.,TRBV19,CASSFLDTQYF,TGTGCCAGTAGCTTCCTGGATACGCAGTATTTT
TRBJ1-1,TRBD1,.,TRBV2,CASAGQGGTEAFF,TGTGCCAGCGCCGGACAGGGTGGCACTGAAGCTTTCTTT
TRBJ1-3,.,once,TRBV6-5,CASRHLGGNTIYF,TGTGCCAGCAGACACCTTGGGGGAAACACCATATATTTT
TRBJ2-2,.,.,TRBV19,CASRLAFTNTGELFF,TGTGCCAGTAGATTGGCGTTCACGAACACCGGGGAGCTGTTTTTT
TRBJ1-1,.,once,TRBV5-1,CASSLSAGTTEAFF,TGCGCCAGCAGCTTATCAGCTGGAACCACTGAAGCTTTCTTT
TRBJ2-2,.,few,TRBV5-5,CASSLSAGVTGELFF,TGTGCCAGCAGCTTGTCGGCTGGGGTTACCGGGGAGCTGTTTTTT
TRBJ2-3,TRBD2,once,TRBV5-4,CASSFRLAGDTDTQYF,TGTGCCAGCAGCTTCAGACTAGCGGGGGACACAGATACGCAGTATTTT